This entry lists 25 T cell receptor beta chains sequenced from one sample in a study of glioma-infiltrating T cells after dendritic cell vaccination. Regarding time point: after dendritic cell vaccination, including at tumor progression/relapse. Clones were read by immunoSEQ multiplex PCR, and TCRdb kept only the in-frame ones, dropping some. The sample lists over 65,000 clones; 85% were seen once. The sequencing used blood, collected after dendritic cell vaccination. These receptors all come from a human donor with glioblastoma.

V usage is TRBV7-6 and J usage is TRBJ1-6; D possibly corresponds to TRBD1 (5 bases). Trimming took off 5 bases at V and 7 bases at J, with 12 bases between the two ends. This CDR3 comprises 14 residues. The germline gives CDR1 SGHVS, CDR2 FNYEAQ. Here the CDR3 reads CASSPDSTNSPLHF. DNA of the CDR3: TGTGCCAGCAGCCCCGACAGTACGAATTCACCCCTCCACTTT.

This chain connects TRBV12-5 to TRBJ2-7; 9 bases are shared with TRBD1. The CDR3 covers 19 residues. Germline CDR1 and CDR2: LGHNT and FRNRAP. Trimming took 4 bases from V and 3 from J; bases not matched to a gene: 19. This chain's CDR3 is CASGSHPRDMTGGNYEQYF. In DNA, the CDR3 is TGTGCTAGTGGTTCCCATCCGAGGGACATGACAGGGGGAAACTACGAGCAGTACTTC.

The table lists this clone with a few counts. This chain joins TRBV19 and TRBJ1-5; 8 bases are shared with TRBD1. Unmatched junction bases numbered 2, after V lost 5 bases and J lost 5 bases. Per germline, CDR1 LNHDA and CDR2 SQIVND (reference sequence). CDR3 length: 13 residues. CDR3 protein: CASSVQGDQPQHF. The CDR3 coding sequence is TGTGCCAGTAGTGTACAGGGGGATCAGCCCCAGCATTTT.

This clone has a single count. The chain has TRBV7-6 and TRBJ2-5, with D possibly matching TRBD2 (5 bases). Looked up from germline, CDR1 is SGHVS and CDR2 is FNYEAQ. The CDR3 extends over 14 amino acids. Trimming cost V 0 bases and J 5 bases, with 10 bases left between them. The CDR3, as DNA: TGTGCCAGCAGCTTAGCGGGAGTCGAGGAGACCCAGTACTTC. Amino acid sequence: CASSLAGVEETQYF.

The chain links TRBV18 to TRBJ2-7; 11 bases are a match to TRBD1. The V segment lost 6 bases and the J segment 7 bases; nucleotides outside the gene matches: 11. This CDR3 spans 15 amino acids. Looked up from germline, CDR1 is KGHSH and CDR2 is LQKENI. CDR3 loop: CASSPYGQGAGEQYF. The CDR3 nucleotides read TGTGCCAGCTCCCCATACGGACAGGGGGCTGGGGAGCAGTACTTC.

CDR3 nucleotide sequence: TGTGCCAGCAGCTTGGAGGGGGCCTATGGCTACACCTTC. Translated: CASSLEGAYGYTF. V gene TRBV5-6 combines with J gene TRBJ1-2, with TRBD1 identical over 7 bases. After removal of 0 bases from V and 4 bases from J, the junction contained 0 bases not matched to a gene. Germline V gives CDR1 SGHDT, CDR2 YYEEEE. This CDR3 is 13 amino acids long.

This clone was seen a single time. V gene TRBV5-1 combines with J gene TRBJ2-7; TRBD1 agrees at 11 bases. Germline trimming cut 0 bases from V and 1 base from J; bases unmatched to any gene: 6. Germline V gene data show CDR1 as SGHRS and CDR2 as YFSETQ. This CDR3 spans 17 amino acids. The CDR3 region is CASSLAVGTGGSYEQYF. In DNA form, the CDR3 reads TGCGCCAGCAGCTTGGCCGTCGGGACAGGGGGATCCTACGAGCAGTACTTC.

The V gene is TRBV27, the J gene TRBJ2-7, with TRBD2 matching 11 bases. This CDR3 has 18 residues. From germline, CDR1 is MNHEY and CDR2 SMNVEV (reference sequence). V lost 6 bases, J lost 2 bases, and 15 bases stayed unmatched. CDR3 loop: CASRALGTSGTKPYEQYF. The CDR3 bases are TGTGCCAGCAGGGCGTTAGGGACTAGCGGAACTAAACCCTACGAGCAGTACTTC.

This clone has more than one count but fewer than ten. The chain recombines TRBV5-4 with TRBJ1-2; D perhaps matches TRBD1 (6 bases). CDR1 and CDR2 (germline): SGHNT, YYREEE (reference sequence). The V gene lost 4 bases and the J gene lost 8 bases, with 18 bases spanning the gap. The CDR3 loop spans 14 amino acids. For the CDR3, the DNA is TGTGCCAGCAGCGGGACACCAGCCCTGGCGGGCTACACCTTC. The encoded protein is CASSGTPALAGYTF.

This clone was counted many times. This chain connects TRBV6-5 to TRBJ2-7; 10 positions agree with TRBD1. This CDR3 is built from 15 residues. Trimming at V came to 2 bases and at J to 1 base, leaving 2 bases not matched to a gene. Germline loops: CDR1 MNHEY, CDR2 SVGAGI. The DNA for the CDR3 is TGTGCCAGCAGTTACCGGGGACAGGGGTCCTACGAGCAGTACTTC. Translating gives CASSYRGQGSYEQYF.

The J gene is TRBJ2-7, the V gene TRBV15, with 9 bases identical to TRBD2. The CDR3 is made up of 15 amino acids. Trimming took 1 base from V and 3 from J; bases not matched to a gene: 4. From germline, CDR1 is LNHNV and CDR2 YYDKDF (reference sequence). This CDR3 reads CATSRGRREGYEQYF. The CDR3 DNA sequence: TGTGCCACCAGCAGAGGGAGGCGGGAGGGCTACGAGCAGTACTTC.

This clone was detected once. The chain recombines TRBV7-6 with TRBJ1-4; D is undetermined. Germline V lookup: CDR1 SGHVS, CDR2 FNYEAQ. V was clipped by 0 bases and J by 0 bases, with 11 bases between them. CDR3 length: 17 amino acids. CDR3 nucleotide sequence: TGTGCCAGCAGCTTAGCGATTGAGGAAACAACTAATGAAAAACTGTTTTTT. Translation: CASSLAIEETTNEKLFF.

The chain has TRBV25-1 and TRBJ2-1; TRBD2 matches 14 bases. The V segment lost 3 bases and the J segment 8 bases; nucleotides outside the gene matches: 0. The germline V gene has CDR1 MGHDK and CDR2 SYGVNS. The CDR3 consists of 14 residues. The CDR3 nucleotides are TGTGCCAGCAGTGAGACTAGCGGGAGGGATGAGCAGTTCTTC. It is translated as CASSETSGRDEQFF.

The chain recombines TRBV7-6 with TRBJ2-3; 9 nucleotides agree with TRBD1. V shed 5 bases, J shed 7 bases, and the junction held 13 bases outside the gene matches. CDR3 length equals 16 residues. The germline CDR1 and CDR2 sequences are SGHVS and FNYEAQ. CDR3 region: CASSPTGGVGVNTQYF. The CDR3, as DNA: TGTGCCAGCAGCCCAACAGGGGGCGTGGGGGTCAATACGCAGTATTTT.

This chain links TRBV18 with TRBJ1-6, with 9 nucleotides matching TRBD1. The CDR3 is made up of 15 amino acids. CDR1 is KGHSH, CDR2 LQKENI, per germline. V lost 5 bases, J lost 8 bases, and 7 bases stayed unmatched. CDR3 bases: TGTGCCAGCTCAGTACAGGGGGCAGGGGATTCACCCCTCCACTTT. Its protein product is CASSVQGAGDSPLHF.

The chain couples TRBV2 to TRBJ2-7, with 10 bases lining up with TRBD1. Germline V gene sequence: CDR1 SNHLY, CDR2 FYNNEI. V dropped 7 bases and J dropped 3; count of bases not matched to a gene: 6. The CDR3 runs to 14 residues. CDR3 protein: CASIKRDRGYEQYF. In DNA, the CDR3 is TGTGCCAGCATAAAAAGGGACAGGGGCTACGAGCAGTACTTC.

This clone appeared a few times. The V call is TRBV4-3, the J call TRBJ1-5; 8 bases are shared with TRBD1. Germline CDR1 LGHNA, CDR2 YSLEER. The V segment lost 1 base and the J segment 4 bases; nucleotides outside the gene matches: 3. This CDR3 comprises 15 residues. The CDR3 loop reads CASSQVRTGNQPQHF. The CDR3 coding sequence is TGCGCCAGCAGCCAAGTCAGGACAGGGAATCAGCCCCAGCATTTT.

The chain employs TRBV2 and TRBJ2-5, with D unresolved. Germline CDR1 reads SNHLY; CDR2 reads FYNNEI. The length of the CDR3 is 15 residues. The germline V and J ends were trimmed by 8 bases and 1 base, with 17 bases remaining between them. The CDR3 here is CASLKVALVQETQYF. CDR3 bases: TGTGCCAGCCTTAAGGTTGCTCTAGTCCAAGAGACCCAGTACTTC.

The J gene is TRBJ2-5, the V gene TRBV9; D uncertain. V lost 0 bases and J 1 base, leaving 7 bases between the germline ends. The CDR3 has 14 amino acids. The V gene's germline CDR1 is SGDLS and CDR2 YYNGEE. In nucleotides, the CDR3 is TGTGCCAGCAGCGTAGGTAGCCTCCAAGAGACCCAGTACTTC. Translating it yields CASSVGSLQETQYF.

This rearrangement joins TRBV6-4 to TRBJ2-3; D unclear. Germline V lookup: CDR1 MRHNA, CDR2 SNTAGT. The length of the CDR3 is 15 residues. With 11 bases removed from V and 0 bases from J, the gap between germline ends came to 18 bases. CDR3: CASSRVGASTDTQYF. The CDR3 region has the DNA TGTGCCTCCTCACGGGTAGGAGCTAGCACAGATACGCAGTATTTT.

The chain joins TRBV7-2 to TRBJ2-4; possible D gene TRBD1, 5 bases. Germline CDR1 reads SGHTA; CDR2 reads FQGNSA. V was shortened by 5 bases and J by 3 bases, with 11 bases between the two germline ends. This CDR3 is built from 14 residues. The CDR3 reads CASSPPGNKNIQYF. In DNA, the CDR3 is TGTGCCAGCAGCCCTCCAGGGAACAAAAACATTCAGTACTTC.

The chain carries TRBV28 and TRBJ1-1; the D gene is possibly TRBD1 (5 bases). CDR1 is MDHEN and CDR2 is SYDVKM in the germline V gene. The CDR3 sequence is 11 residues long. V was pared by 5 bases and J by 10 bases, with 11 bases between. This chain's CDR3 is CASSIQVGAFF. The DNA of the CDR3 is TGTGCCAGCAGTATACAGGTCGGAGCTTTCTTT. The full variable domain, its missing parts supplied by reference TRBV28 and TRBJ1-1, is DVKVTQSSRYLVKRTGEKVFLECVQDMDHENMFWYRQDPGLGLRLIYFSYDVKMKEKGDIPEGYSVSREKKERFSLILESASTNQTSMYLCASSIQVGAFFGQGTRLTVV.

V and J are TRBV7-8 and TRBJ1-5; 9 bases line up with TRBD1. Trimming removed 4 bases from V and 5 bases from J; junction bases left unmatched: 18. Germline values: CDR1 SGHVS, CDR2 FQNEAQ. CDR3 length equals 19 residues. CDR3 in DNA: TGTGCCAGCAGCTCCAGGGAGGATTCGGGACAGGGATGGGATCAGCCCCAGCATTTT. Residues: CASSSREDSGQGWDQPQHF. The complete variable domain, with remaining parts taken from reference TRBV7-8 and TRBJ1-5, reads GAGVSQSPRYKVAKRGQDVALRCDPISGHVSLFWYQQALGQGPEFLTYFQNEAQLDKSGLPSDRFFAERPEGSVSTLKIQRTQQEDSAVYLCASSSREDSGQGWDQPQHFGDGTRLSIL.

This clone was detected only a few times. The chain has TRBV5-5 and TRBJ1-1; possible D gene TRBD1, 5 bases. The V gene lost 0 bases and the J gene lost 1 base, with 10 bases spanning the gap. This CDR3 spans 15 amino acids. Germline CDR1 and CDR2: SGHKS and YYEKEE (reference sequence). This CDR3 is CASSLVLGGNTEAFF. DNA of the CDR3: TGTGCCAGCAGCTTGGTTCTCGGGGGGAACACTGAAGCTTTCTTT. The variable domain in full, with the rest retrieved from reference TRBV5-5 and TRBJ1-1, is DAGVTQSPTHLIKTRGQQVTLRCSPISGHKSVSWYQQVLGQGPQFIFQYYEKEERGRGNFPDRFSARQFPNYSSELNVNALLLGDSALYLCASSLVLGGNTEAFFGQGTRLTVV.

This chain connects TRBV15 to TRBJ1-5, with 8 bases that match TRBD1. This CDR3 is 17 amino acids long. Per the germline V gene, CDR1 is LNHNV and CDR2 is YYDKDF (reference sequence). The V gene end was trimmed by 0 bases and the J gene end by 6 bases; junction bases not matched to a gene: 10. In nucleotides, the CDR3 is TGTGCCACCAGCAGAGATGTTGGGACAGGCACCATTCAGCCCCAGCATTTT. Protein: CATSRDVGTGTIQPQHF.